What follows are 5 T cell receptor beta chains derived from one specimen sequenced in a study of cytomegalovirus exposure and HLA in healthy donors. The study ran its PCR with 60 Vbeta and 13 Jbeta primers. Data came from immunoSEQ multiplex PCR; TCRdb stores just in-frame clones and leaves some out. Its clone listing holds under 200,000 clones. The sequenced material came from PBMCs. These receptors were taken from a woman between 18 and 29 years old in good health and CMV-seropositive.

This chain uses TRBV11-2 with TRBJ1-1; D gene ambiguous. The CDR3 contains 12 residues. Per germline, CDR1 SGHAT and CDR2 FQNNGV. Trimming left V 10 bases short and J 1 base short, with 10 bases between. For the CDR3, the DNA is TGTGCCACCACGACGGGGAACACTGAAGCTTTCTTT. It yields the protein CATTTGNTEAFF.

V usage is TRBV4-2 and J usage is TRBJ2-1; 7 bases fit TRBD2. Germline CDR1 is LGHNA and CDR2 is YNFKEQ. The CDR3 consists of 15 residues. V shed 4 bases, J shed 6 bases, and the junction held 9 bases outside the gene matches. The chain's CDR3 is CASSLRTAGVNEQFF. For the CDR3, the DNA is TGTGCCAGCAGCCTGAGGACGGCGGGAGTCAATGAGCAGTTCTTC.

In DNA form, the CDR3 reads TGTGCCAGTAGTATAGGACAAGGGGCCGGGGAGCTGTTTTTT. Encoded protein: CASSIGQGAGELFF. The J gene is TRBJ2-2, the V gene TRBV19; TRBD1 might be the D (5 bases). Trimming stripped 1 base from V and 6 bases from J, with 9 bases between. The CDR3 is 14 amino acids. CDR1 LNHDA and CDR2 SQIVND come from the germline V gene (reference sequence).

This chain connects TRBV30 to TRBJ1-1; D uncertain. CDR3 length: 13 amino acids. V lost 1 base and J 0 bases, leaving 6 bases between the germline ends. CDR1 and CDR2 from the germline V gene are GTSNPN and SVGIG (reference sequence). The CDR3 sequence is CAWSAAMNTEAFF. For the CDR3, the DNA is TGTGCCTGGAGTGCAGCGATGAACACTGAAGCTTTCTTT.

The chain joins TRBV7-2 to TRBJ1-2, with TRBD1 matching 11 bases. The trim removed 5 bases at V and 8 bases at J, leaving 7 bases unmatched. The CDR3 extends over 14 amino acids. CDR1 is SGHTA, CDR2 FQGNSA, per germline. In nucleotides, the CDR3 is TGTGCCAGCAGCGAGGGACAGGGGGTTGACGGCTACACCTTC. Translation: CASSEGQGVDGYTF.